These 20 T cell receptor beta chains were all obtained from the same sample, sequenced in a study of T cells expressing NK-cell markers. TCRdb reprocessed the 5' RACE reads and reports one entry per CDR3 protein, with no DNA. The sample includes more than 120,000 distinct CDR3 sequences. The material sequenced was blood T cells: a sorted CD56 or NKG2C T cell subset, CD4+ or CD8+ T cells, or bulk PBMC T cells (not recorded which). These TCRs come from a man aged 18-30 years in good health.

This chain connects TRBV19 to TRBJ2-1; without DNA, the TCRdb call of TRBD1 cannot be checked. The CDR3 runs 15 residues. CDR1 is LNHDA, CDR2 SQIVND, per germline (reference sequence). CDR3: CASSTGTGGFNEQFF. The variable domain in full, with the rest retrieved from reference TRBV19 and TRBJ2-1, is DGGITQSPKYLFRKEGQNVTLSCEQNLNHDAMYWYRQDPGQGLRLIYYSQIVNDFQKGDIAEGYSVSREKKESFPLTVTSAQKNPTAFYLCASSTGTGGFNEQFFGPGTRLTVL.

The V and J genes are TRBV19 and TRBJ2-6; TCRdb proposes TRBD1, but this gene call is untestable without DNA. Germline V gene lookup returns CDR1 LNHDA and CDR2 SQIVND (reference sequence). The CDR3 has 16 residues. The CDR3 loop reads CASSIDPTGGANVLTF.

The rearrangement uses TRBV6-2 or TRBV6-3 and TRBJ2-3; the D call of TRBD1 rests on TCRdb alone, since no DNA is present to check it. Germline V CDR1 and CDR2: MNHEY, SVGEGT. The CDR3 totals 14 residues. The CDR3 spells CASDPGGAADTQYF.

The gene calls are TRBV27 and TRBJ2-2. This CDR3 comprises 14 residues. Germline CDR1 and CDR2: MNHEY and SMNVEV (reference sequence). The CDR3 protein is CASSLTEYTGELFF.

The J gene is TRBJ2-2, the V gene TRBV9; TCRdb reports TRBD2, a call that lacks DNA to check it against. The CDR3 has 12 amino acids. Germline V gene data show CDR1 as SGDLS and CDR2 as YYNGEE. The CDR3: CASNSGRGELFF.

The V and J genes are TRBV7-2 and TRBJ2-5. The CDR3 is 14 residues long. Germline assignment: CDR1 SGHTA and CDR2 FQGNSA. The CDR3 sequence: CASSLGGPEETQYF.

This rearrangement joins TRBV5-4 to TRBJ2-7. This CDR3 is 13 amino acids long. Per the germline V gene, CDR1 is SGHNT and CDR2 is YYREEE (reference sequence). The CDR3 is CASSWDSGYEQYF. Supplemented by reference TRBV5-4 and TRBJ2-7, the full variable domain reads ETGVTQSPTHLIKTRGQQVTLRCSSQSGHNTVSWYQQALGQGPQFIFQYYREEENGRGNFPPRFSGLQFPNYSSELNVNALELDDSALYLCASSWDSGYEQYFGPGTRLTVT.

V gene TRBV21-1 combines with J gene TRBJ2-3. TRBV21-1 is a pseudogene. The CDR3 consists of 14 residues. This chain's CDR3 is CASSKEKTTDTQYF.

V is TRBV5-1 and J is TRBJ1-1. Per germline, CDR1 SGHRS and CDR2 YFSETQ. CDR3 size: 13 residues. The CDR3 loop reads CASSLMSGTEAFF.

The chain combines TRBV5-6 with TRBJ1-1; TCRdb selects TRBD1, and the lack of DNA leaves this call unchecked. From germline, CDR1 is SGHDT and CDR2 YYEEEE. This CDR3 is built from 16 residues. The CDR3 region is CASSPPGVQGFTEAFF.

The rearrangement joins TRBV5-1 to TRBJ2-1; TCRdb calls TRBD2, which cannot be checked without DNA. The CDR3 has 16 amino acids. Germline V lookup: CDR1 SGHRS, CDR2 YFSETQ. The CDR3 loop reads CASTPLAGGSYNEQFF.

V and J are TRBV7-6 and TRBJ2-1; without DNA, the TCRdb call of TRBD2 cannot be checked. The CDR3 consists of 14 residues. Germline CDR1 is SGHVS and CDR2 is FNYEAQ. CDR3 loop: CASSSPGTYNEQFF.

This sequence joins TRBV14 and TRBJ2-5. The CDR3 has 14 amino acids. The germline V gene has CDR1 SGHDN and CDR2 FVKESK. The CDR3 spells CASSQDSFQETQYF. The full variable domain, its missing parts supplied by reference TRBV14 and TRBJ2-5, is EAGVTQFPSHSVIEKGQTVTLRCDPISGHDNLYWYRRVMGKEIKFLLHFVKESKQDESGMPNNRFLAERTGGTYSTLKVQPAELEDSGVYFCASSQDSFQETQYFGPGTRLLVL.

The V call is TRBV5-4, the J call TRBJ2-4. Per germline, CDR1 SGHNT and CDR2 YYREEE (reference sequence). CDR3 size: 13 residues. CDR3 region: CASSPVPQTIQYF.

The chain uses TRBV27 and TRBJ2-2; without DNA, the TCRdb call of TRBD2 cannot be checked. This CDR3 contains 15 residues. Germline V CDR1 and CDR2: MNHEY, SMNVEV (reference sequence). CDR3 protein: CASSLFGNTGRELFF.

The chain couples TRBV24-1 to TRBJ1-1. Looked up from germline, CDR1 is KGHDR and CDR2 is SFDVKD. This CDR3 is 13 amino acids long. The CDR3 loop reads CATSGSEGTEAFF.

The chain couples TRBV15 to TRBJ2-5; the D gene TCRdb calls, TRBD2, cannot be checked with no DNA. The CDR3 length is 15 residues. Germline loops: CDR1 LNHNV, CDR2 YYDKDF (reference sequence). CDR3 in amino acids: CATSSRRSSGETQYF.

V is TRBV7-9 and J is TRBJ1-5; the D gene TCRdb calls, TRBD1, cannot be checked with no DNA. CDR3 length: 15 amino acids. CDR1 is SEHNR, CDR2 FQNEAQ, per germline (reference sequence). CDR3 sequence reads: CASSAVQGAGQPQHF.

The chain links TRBV6-2 or TRBV6-3 to TRBJ1-1; TCRdb proposes TRBD1, but this gene call is untestable without DNA. Per germline, CDR1 MNHEY and CDR2 SVGEGT. This CDR3 region has 14 residues. The chain's CDR3 is CASSYLTVNTEAFF.

The chain couples TRBV7-6 to TRBJ2-1; without DNA, the TCRdb call of TRBD2 cannot be checked. The CDR3 length is 13 residues. The germline CDR1 and CDR2 sequences are SGHVS and FNYEAQ. Here the CDR3 reads CASSLAPSREQFF.